This TCR beta chain was found in a study of cytomegalovirus exposure and HLA in healthy donors. Study-wide points: Follow-up analysis found HLA locus-dependent TCR association rates, highest for DRB1 and lowest for HLA-C. Some highly shared sequence variants likely arose as a pipeline artifact.

The PCR employed 60 Vbeta primers together with 13 Jbeta primers. Assay used: immunoSEQ multiplex PCR; TCRdb lists only in-frame clones, some missing. The sample lists some 130,000 clones, 70% to 80% occurring once. The CDR3 loop spans 14 amino acids. Germline V CDR1 and CDR2: GTSNPN, SVGIG (reference sequence). J lost 0 bases, V lost 3 bases, and 3 bases had no gene match. A remark on this clone: Its specificity is unknown.

Sequenced material: PBMCs. The origin of this receptor is a female donor in good health and CMV-seronegative. The genes are TRBV30 and TRBJ1-2; 8 nucleotides line up with TRBD1. CDR3 sequence: CAWRKQGANYGYTF. The CDR3 DNA follows: TGTGCCTGGAGGAAACAGGGGGCTAACTATGGCTACACCTTC.